This T cell receptor (beta chain) is from a study of technical replicates of blood from a few donors. This clone was detected once. CDR1 and CDR2 from the germline V gene are SGHRS and YFSETQ. The CDR3 covers 17 residues. The germline V and J ends were trimmed by 0 bases and 3 bases, with 18 bases remaining between them. Some clones are missing from TCRdb's copy, which holds only in-frame ones; the method was immunoSEQ multiplex PCR. Of fewer than 85,000 clones in the sample, over 85% are singletons; the top ten hold 0.41%. The chain combines TRBV5-1 with TRBJ1-1; D may be TRBD1 (5 bases). This TCR derives from a human donor in good health. The sequenced material came from T cells isolated from PBMCs. The CDR3 DNA reads as TGCGCCAGCAGCTTGGCCGCATGGGGGAGCGGGTACACTGAAGCTTTCTTT. It is translated as CASSLAAWGSGYTEAFF.